The text below deals with one T cell receptor (beta chain). Its antigen remains unidentified. These data originate in a study of T cell responses to AZD1222 COVID-19 vaccine. For the study at large: Second-dose schedules of about 4 or about 12 weeks were combined. Findings of the study overall: AZD1222 recipients seropositive at baseline numbered only six or seven. Rises in breadth and depth of Spike-specific TCRs came after two AZD1222 doses. Spike regions recognized by vaccine-associated CD4 TCRs spanned the protein, led by 160-218 and 743-854.

Germline V lookup: CDR1 LGHDT, CDR2 YNNKEL (reference sequence). Unmatched junction bases numbered 6, after V lost 2 bases and J lost 6 bases. This CDR3 comprises 14 residues. Assay: immunoSEQ multiplex PCR; the TCRdb copy retains only in-frame clones and omits some. Of about 140,000 clones detected, roughly nine tenths appear once; the ten largest clones hold around 3.6%. The receptor was derived from an adult in good health. Sequencing used peripheral blood, obtained on day 0 of AZD1222 vaccination. The chain links TRBV3-1 (or the pseudogene TRBV3-2) to TRBJ1-2, with 7 bases fitting TRBD1. The CDR3 reads CASSQMGRGDGYTF. The CDR3 nucleotides are TGTGCCAGCAGCCAAATGGGCAGGGGGGATGGCTACACCTTC.